These 30 T cell receptor beta chains share one sample of origin, sequenced in a study of shared T cell receptors in the human thymus. The table came from immunoSEQ multiplex PCR; TCRdb's copy has only in-frame clones and leaves some out. Here the sample spans 500,000 to 550,000 clones, approximately 78% being singletons. This sample was shared with a second study, whose subject was human thymus T cells.

The sample comprised thymocytes. Receptors originate from a boy under two years old with a congenital heart defect.

V usage is TRBV7-3 and J usage is TRBJ1-1; D not certain. V was pared by 4 bases and J by 1 base, with 10 bases between. CDR1 and CDR2 (germline): SGHTA, FQGTGA. CDR3 length equals 14 residues. CDR3 loop: CASSSFARNTEAFF. In DNA form, the CDR3 reads TGTGCCAGCAGCTCTTTCGCGCGGAACACTGAAGCTTTCTTT. The variable domain in full, with the rest retrieved from reference TRBV7-3 and TRBJ1-1, is GAGVSQTPSNKVTEKGKYVELRCDPISGHTALYWYRQSLGQGPEFLIYFQGTGAADDSGLPNDRFFAVRPEGSVSTLKIQRTERGDSAVYLCASSSFARNTEAFFGQGTRLTVV.

The chain is built from TRBV14 and TRBJ2-1; TRBD2 agrees at 10 bases. V dropped 2 bases and J dropped 6; count of bases not matched to a gene: 7. The germline V gene encodes CDR1 SGHDN and CDR2 FVKESK. This CDR3 comprises 16 residues. CDR3 nucleotide sequence: TGTGCCAGCAGCCAAAGGCTAGCGGGAGTGGCCAATGAGCAGTTCTTC. Encoded protein: CASSQRLAGVANEQFF.

CDR3 DNA: TGTGCCAGCAGTTCGGGACAGGGCAAAAACATTCAGTACTTC. Its translation: CASSSGQGKNIQYF. The rearrangement links TRBV27 to TRBJ2-4; 9 nucleotides line up with TRBD1. J gave up 3 bases and V 4 bases, and 1 base lay outside the gene matches. Germline V CDR1 and CDR2: MNHEY, SMNVEV (reference sequence). This CDR3 region has 14 residues.

This sequence joins TRBV5-6 and TRBJ1-2; 7 bases align to TRBD1. Germline CDR1 is SGHDT and CDR2 is YYEEEE. The CDR3 is 16 amino acids. Trimming took 7 bases from V and 1 from J; bases not matched to a gene: 13. This CDR3 is CASGDTGEGFNYGYTF. The CDR3 bases are TGTGCCAGCGGGGACACAGGGGAAGGGTTTAACTATGGCTACACCTTC. Complete variable domain (other parts from reference TRBV5-6 and TRBJ1-2): DAGVTQSPTHLIKTRGQQVTLRCSPKSGHDTVSWYQQALGQGPQFIFQYYEEEERQRGNFPDRFSGHQFPNYSSELNVNALLLGDSALYLCASGDTGEGFNYGYTFGSGTRLTVV.

J is TRBJ2-1 and V is TRBV13; D gene ambiguous. Trimming removed 0 bases at V and 0 bases at J, with 9 bases between. From germline, CDR1 is PRHDT and CDR2 FYEKMQ (reference sequence). The length of the CDR3 is 16 residues. CDR3 protein: CASSLGGWSSYNEQFF. The CDR3 DNA follows: TGTGCCAGCAGCTTAGGCGGGTGGAGCTCCTACAATGAGCAGTTCTTC.

The chain joins TRBV29-1 to TRBJ1-1, with 7 bases that match TRBD1. V dropped 6 bases and J dropped 0; count of bases not matched to a gene: 13. The CDR3 runs to 16 residues. The germline gives CDR1 SQVTM, CDR2 ANQGSEA. CDR3 in amino acids: CSVEKGQLIMNTEAFF. The CDR3 DNA sequence: TGCAGCGTCGAAAAGGGACAGCTAATCATGAACACTGAAGCTTTCTTT.

The chain carries TRBV27 and TRBJ2-1; 12 nucleotides match TRBD2. Trimming at V came to 6 bases and at J to 7 bases, leaving 10 bases not matched to a gene. There are 16 residues in the CDR3. Germline V gene data show CDR1 as MNHEY and CDR2 as SMNVEV (reference sequence). CDR3 loop: CASSHLLAGGYNEQFF. CDR3 nucleotide sequence: TGTGCCAGCAGCCACCTCCTAGCGGGAGGGTATAATGAGCAGTTCTTC.

This clone was found a few times. The J gene is TRBJ2-7, the V gene TRBV5-4; tentatively, D is TRBD1 (5 bases). CDR3 length: 12 amino acids. CDR1 is SGHNT, CDR2 YYREEE, per germline (reference sequence). V gave up 4 bases and J gave up 10 bases, with 15 bases separating them. This CDR3 is CASSVPGQGQYF. In DNA form, the CDR3 reads TGTGCCAGCAGCGTCCCCGGTCAGGGCCAGTACTTC.

J is TRBJ2-7 and V is TRBV7-2, with 8 positions matching TRBD2. There are 13 residues in the CDR3. Germline values: CDR1 SGHTA, CDR2 FQGNSA. Trimming at V came to 6 bases and at J to 2 bases, leaving 3 bases not matched to a gene. The CDR3 protein is CASRRLATYEQYF. CDR3 nucleotide sequence: TGTGCCAGCAGGAGACTAGCGACCTACGAGCAGTACTTC. The full variable domain, with the rest looked up from reference TRBV7-2 and TRBJ2-7, is GAGVSQSPSNKVTEKGKDVELRCDPISGHTALYWYRQSLGQGLEFLIYFQGNSAPDKSGLPSDRFSAERTGGSVSTLTIQRTQQEDSAVYLCASRRLATYEQYFGPGTRLTVT.

The CDR3 DNA reads as TGCAGCGTTGTGCAGGGGACGACCGGGGAGCTGTTTTTT. Amino acids: CSVVQGTTGELFF. The chain couples TRBV29-1 to TRBJ2-2; possible D gene TRBD1, 6 bases. From germline, CDR1 is SQVTM and CDR2 ANQGSEA. CDR3 length: 13 amino acids. Trimming cost V 4 bases and J 5 bases, with 11 bases left between them.

This clone was detected a few times. The V gene is TRBV14, the J gene TRBJ2-3; 12 positions match TRBD1. The V segment lost 5 bases and the J segment 3 bases; nucleotides outside the gene matches: 12. CDR3 length: 18 amino acids. Looked up from germline, CDR1 is SGHDN and CDR2 is FVKESK. The CDR3, as DNA: TGTGCCAGCAGCGCAAGAAAGAGGGACAGGGGGCAAACAGATACGCAGTATTTT. Protein: CASSARKRDRGQTDTQYF.

J is TRBJ2-2 and V is TRBV7-2; 10 nucleotides align to TRBD1. The germline CDR1 and CDR2 sequences are SGHTA and FQGNSA. CDR3 length equals 15 residues. V was pared by 4 bases and J by 7 bases, with 6 bases of the junction left unmatched. CDR3 in amino acids: CASSSRTGGNGELFF. In DNA, the CDR3 is TGTGCCAGCAGCTCCCGGACAGGGGGGAACGGGGAGCTGTTTTTT.

A few counts support this clone. This chain links TRBV28 with TRBJ2-7; TRBD1 matches at 11 bases. After removal of 3 bases from V and 7 bases from J, the junction contained 8 bases not matched to a gene. This CDR3 spans 15 amino acids. Germline lookup yields CDR1 MDHEN and CDR2 SYDVKM. The CDR3 DNA reads as TGTGCCAGCAGTTTTGGGGACAGGGGGTTAAGAGAGCAGTACTTC. It is translated as CASSFGDRGLREQYF.

This clone has just one count. The rearrangement uses TRBV21-1 and TRBJ2-7; the D call in the table, TRBD1, was not verified against the DNA. TRBV21-1 is noted as a pseudogene. The CDR3 extends over 16 amino acids. This CDR3 reads CASSPGQEGSSYEQYF. For the CDR3, the DNA is TGTGCCAGCAGCCCTGGACAGGAGGGATCATCCTACGAGCAGTACTTC.

The chain carries TRBV9 and TRBJ1-2; 8 nucleotides match TRBD1. CDR1 SGDLS and CDR2 YYNGEE come from the germline V gene. The ends lost 3 bases at V and 4 bases at J; junction bases unmatched: 8. This CDR3 has 15 amino acids. The DNA for the CDR3 is TGTGCCAGCAGCGGGCGACCACAGGGGGGCTATGGCTACACCTTC. Translating it yields CASSGRPQGGYGYTF. Complete variable domain (other parts from reference TRBV9 and TRBJ1-2): DSGVTQTPKHLITATGQRVTLRCSPRSGDLSVYWYQQSLDQGLQFLIQYYNGEERAKGNILERFSAQQFPDLHSELNLSSLELGDSALYFCASSGRPQGGYGYTFGSGTRLTVV.

This clone turned up a few times. The genes are TRBV30 and TRBJ2-3, with D tentatively TRBD2 (5 bases). The CDR3 has 12 residues. V was cut by 5 bases and J by 5 bases, with 11 bases left in between. In germline, CDR1 is GTSNPN, CDR2 SVGIG (reference sequence). This CDR3 reads CAWPSGLDTQYF. CDR3 in DNA: TGTGCCTGGCCCTCGGGGTTAGATACGCAGTATTTT.

The rearrangement links TRBV4-1 to TRBJ1-6; the match to TRBD1 covers 10 bases. Trimming removed 4 bases from V and 10 bases from J; junction bases left unmatched: 7. Germline values: CDR1 MGHRA, CDR2 YSYEKL. The CDR3 is 15 amino acids. The CDR3 is CASSREDRGRSPLHF. The CDR3 DNA reads as TGCGCCAGCAGCCGCGAGGACAGGGGGAGATCACCCCTCCACTTT.

The chain is built from TRBV5-1 and TRBJ1-3; D unresolved. The germline V and J ends were trimmed by 2 bases and 8 bases, with 14 bases remaining between them. The germline CDR1 and CDR2 sequences are SGHRS and YFSETQ. The CDR3 runs to 14 residues. The CDR3 region is CASSLGLESDTIYF. In nucleotides, the CDR3 is TGCGCCAGCAGCTTAGGACTCGAGTCGGACACCATATATTTT.

The chain's CDR3 is CASSQDIAGGPGDTQYF. Here the CDR3 DNA reads TGCGCCAGCAGCCAAGATATAGCGGGAGGGCCGGGGGATACGCAGTATTTT. The chain uses TRBV4-3 and TRBJ2-3, with 11 bases that match TRBD2. The CDR3 is 17 residues long. V shed 0 bases and J 6 bases; nucleotides not matched to a gene: 8. Germline V lookup: CDR1 LGHNA, CDR2 YSLEER.

The chain uses TRBV19 and TRBJ2-5, with 10 nucleotides matching TRBD2. The CDR3 spans 17 residues. With 5 bases clipped from V and 5 bases from J, the junction kept 14 bases outside the gene matches. CDR1 and CDR2 from the germline V gene are LNHDA and SQIVND (reference sequence). CDR3 in DNA: TGTGCCAGTAGTTCCCCCTCGACTAGCGGGCAGGGGGAGACCCAGTACTTC. This codes for CASSSPSTSGQGETQYF.

This clone was counted only a few times. The DNA of the CDR3 is TGTGCCAGCACCCGAGGGCGGGTCAACAATGAGCAGTTCTTC. This codes for CASTRGRVNNEQFF. The V and J genes are TRBV28 and TRBJ2-1, with D possibly being TRBD2 (5 bases). The CDR3 is made up of 14 amino acids. Germline V gene data show CDR1 as MDHEN and CDR2 as SYDVKM. The V end lost 7 bases, the J end lost 5 bases, and 15 bases lay between the germline ends.

This clone came up once. CDR3 amino acids: CASTDRGRVYEQYF. The CDR3 coding sequence is TGTGCCAGCACGGACAGGGGGCGCGTGTACGAGCAGTACTTC. V gene TRBV28 combines with J gene TRBJ2-7; 11 bases fit TRBD1. V trimming: 7 bases; J trimming: 4 bases; junction bases outside the gene matches: 6. CDR1 and CDR2 from the germline V gene are MDHEN and SYDVKM. CDR3 length: 14 residues.

This sequence joins TRBV7-2 and TRBJ1-2; D is perhaps TRBD1 (6 bases). V lost 7 bases, J lost 8 bases, and 32 bases lay in between. Germline CDR1 and CDR2: SGHTA and FQGNSA. The CDR3 covers 18 residues. CDR3: CASNFVGRGQVEITGYTF. CDR3 nucleotides: TGTGCCAGCAACTTCGTCGGCCGGGGACAAGTGGAAATAACGGGCTACACCTTC.

The rearrangement joins TRBV4-2 to TRBJ2-7; 12 bases map to TRBD1. V shed 2 bases, J shed 6 bases, and the junction held 23 bases outside the gene matches. The CDR3 sequence is 21 residues long. From germline, CDR1 is LGHNA and CDR2 YNFKEQ. DNA for the CDR3: TGTGCCAGCAGCCAAATGGGGCCGGGACAGGGGGCTGGGCGGGAGCCCTCCGAGCAGTACTTC. Translation: CASSQMGPGQGAGREPSEQYF.

The chain carries TRBV7-2 and TRBJ1-4; possible D gene TRBD1, 6 bases. Deletions cut 4 bases from V and 11 bases from J, with 14 bases between. From germline, CDR1 is SGHTA and CDR2 FQGNSA. CDR3 length: 13 amino acids. The CDR3 loop is CASSYGGADKLFF. CDR3 nucleotides: TGTGCCAGCAGCTATGGGGGGGCAGACAAACTGTTTTTT.

The chain couples TRBV30 to TRBJ2-1; 14 bases line up with TRBD2. Germline V gives CDR1 GTSNPN, CDR2 SVGIG (reference sequence). The CDR3 is 24 residues long. Trimming at V came to 2 bases and at J to 6 bases, leaving 30 bases not matched to a gene. The CDR3 coding sequence is TGTGCCTGGAGTACTCGACCTAAAAAGCCGGGACTAGCGGGAGAAGAACCATTTGGCAATGAGCAGTTCTTC. Its translation is CAWSTRPKKPGLAGEEPFGNEQFF.

This sequence joins TRBV7-2 and TRBJ1-2; 7 nucleotides match TRBD1. In germline, CDR1 is SGHTA, CDR2 FQGNSA. CDR3 length: 15 residues. The ends lost 5 bases at V and 4 bases at J; junction bases unmatched: 10. CDR3 loop: CASSPSRQGTYGYTF. The CDR3 DNA is TGTGCCAGCAGCCCCTCCCGACAGGGCACCTATGGCTACACCTTC.

The rearrangement joins TRBV7-2 to TRBJ2-7; maybe TRBD1 (6 bases). V lost 2 bases to trimming and J lost 5 bases, with 19 bases between them. Looked up from germline, CDR1 is SGHTA and CDR2 is FQGNSA. The CDR3 covers 16 residues. In DNA form, the CDR3 reads TGTGCCAGCAGCTTAAATTGGGATACCAGGGGCCACGAGCAGTACTTC. The encoded protein is CASSLNWDTRGHEQYF.

The chain uses TRBV7-2 and TRBJ2-5; maybe TRBD2 (5 bases). The CDR3 consists of 15 residues. CDR1 and CDR2 from the germline V gene are SGHTA and FQGNSA. Trimming took off 1 base at V and 6 bases at J, with 15 bases between the two ends. This chain's CDR3 is CASSLEPLAVKTQYF. The DNA for the CDR3 is TGTGCCAGCAGCTTAGAGCCTCTAGCTGTGAAGACCCAGTACTTC.

This clone is a singleton in its sample. The chain couples TRBV5-4 to TRBJ1-1, with D perhaps matching TRBD1 (6 bases). The CDR3 is made up of 14 amino acids. Trimming cost V 2 bases and J 0 bases, with 8 bases left between them. Germline CDR1 and CDR2: SGHNT and YYREEE (reference sequence). The CDR3: CASSFRTVNTEAFF. Here the CDR3 DNA reads TGTGCCAGCAGCTTTAGGACAGTGAACACTGAAGCTTTCTTT.